The 12 T cell receptor beta chains given below trace back to one sample, sequenced in a study of blood T cell repertoires in COVID-19. Measured with immunoSEQ multiplex PCR; TCRdb has only the in-frame clones, and not every one. The repertoire consists of some 400,000 clones, with roughly 86% occurring once and the leading ten covering under 3%. The source material was peripheral blood. The receptors originated from a human donor in a cohort sampled during active COVID-19.

This chain uses TRBV11-1 with TRBJ2-7, with 7 bases matching TRBD1. Germline assignment: CDR1 SGHAT and CDR2 FQDESV (reference sequence). The CDR3 spans 14 residues. V was pared by 8 bases and J by 5 bases, with 12 bases of the junction left unmatched. DNA of the CDR3: TGTGCCAGCGGACCGGGACAGACGGGACACGAGCAGTACTTC. This encodes CASGPGQTGHEQYF.

CDR3 nucleotide sequence: TGTGCCAGCAGTCCATGGACAGGACCCCTAGCCAAAAACATTCAGTACTTC. It specifies CASSPWTGPLAKNIQYF. The rearrangement joins TRBV27 to TRBJ2-4; 7 bases match TRBD1. The CDR3 has 17 residues. Germline CDR1 MNHEY, CDR2 SMNVEV (reference sequence). J was trimmed by 0 bases and V by 5 bases; bases with no gene match: 10.

The rearrangement uses TRBV30 and TRBJ1-5, with 8 bases matching TRBD1. The CDR3 consists of 18 residues. J was trimmed by 5 bases and V by 3 bases; bases with no gene match: 18. Germline CDR1 GTSNPN, CDR2 SVGIG (reference sequence). CDR3: CAWSAWTGWVLRDQPQHF. Written as DNA, the CDR3 is TGTGCCTGGAGCGCCTGGACAGGGTGGGTCTTGAGGGATCAGCCCCAGCATTTT.

This chain uses TRBV7-2 with TRBJ2-7, with 8 bases that match TRBD2. CDR1 is SGHTA, CDR2 FQGNSA, per germline. The V and J ends lost 6 bases and 2 bases, in that order; junction bases with no gene match: 9. This CDR3 region has 15 residues. The CDR3 is CASRPGAAGAYEQYF. CDR3 nucleotide sequence: TGTGCCAGCAGACCCGGGGCAGCGGGAGCCTACGAGCAGTACTTC.

The V and J genes are TRBV24-1 and TRBJ2-1, with 9 positions matching TRBD2. The germline V gene encodes CDR1 KGHDR and CDR2 SFDVKD. Losses at the gene ends were 4 bases for V and 6 bases for J; bases not matched to a gene: 9. The length of the CDR3 is 16 residues. Here the CDR3 reads CATSDPGTSPVNEQFF. CDR3 DNA sequence: TGTGCCACCAGTGACCCCGGGACTAGCCCCGTCAATGAGCAGTTCTTC.

V usage is TRBV7-9 and J usage is TRBJ2-7; D is undetermined. With 2 bases removed from V and 9 bases from J, the gap between germline ends came to 11 bases. Germline V lookup: CDR1 SEHNR, CDR2 FQNEAQ (reference sequence). The CDR3 loop spans 12 amino acids. The CDR3: CASSLSLGPQYF. CDR3 sequence (DNA): TGTGCCAGCAGCTTATCACTGGGCCCGCAGTACTTC.

The chain employs TRBV15 and TRBJ2-1; 8 bases fit TRBD2. The CDR3 is 16 residues long. The junction had 7 bases not matched to a gene; V was cut back by 0 bases and J by 6 bases. CDR1 LNHNV and CDR2 YYDKDF come from the germline V gene (reference sequence). DNA of the CDR3: TGTGCCACCAGCAGAGATCCCGGGAGGGGGTCCAATGAGCAGTTCTTC. As protein: CATSRDPGRGSNEQFF. The whole variable domain, remainder taken from reference TRBV15 and TRBJ2-1, is DAMVIQNPRYQVTQFGKPVTLSCSQTLNHNVMYWYQQKSSQAPKLLFHYYDKDFNNEADTPDNFQSRRPNTSFCFLDIRSPGLGDTAMYLCATSRDPGRGSNEQFFGPGTRLTVL.

V is TRBV19 and J is TRBJ2-7; 8 bases align to TRBD2. The CDR3 covers 14 residues. Per germline, CDR1 LNHDA and CDR2 SQIVND (reference sequence). The V segment lost 9 bases and the J segment 4 bases; nucleotides outside the gene matches: 11. CDR3 bases: TGTGCCAGCCAACAAAGCGGGGGAAGGTACGAGCAGTACTTC. This codes for CASQQSGGRYEQYF.

V is TRBV19 and J is TRBJ2-1; TRBD1 is a possible D gene (7 bases). Germline V gene data show CDR1 as LNHDA and CDR2 as SQIVND (reference sequence). V dropped 1 base and J dropped 5 bases, with 21 bases sitting between them. The CDR3 extends over 18 amino acids. CDR3 amino acids: CASSIGGARIRGHNEQFF. DNA for the CDR3: TGTGCCAGTAGTATAGGCGGGGCCCGGATTAGGGGGCACAATGAGCAGTTCTTC.

The chain carries TRBV19 and TRBJ1-1; 10 positions match TRBD1. CDR3 size: 17 residues. CDR1 is LNHDA, CDR2 SQIVND, per germline (reference sequence). The ends lost 5 bases at V and 6 bases at J; junction bases unmatched: 15. The CDR3 protein is CASSPTGGRQLFPEAFF. The CDR3, as DNA: TGTGCCAGTAGTCCGACAGGGGGCCGCCAATTGTTCCCTGAAGCTTTCTTT.

This chain joins TRBV5-1 and TRBJ1-6; TRBD1 matches 7 bases. Germline V CDR1 and CDR2: SGHRS, YFSETQ. The CDR3 covers 18 residues. V trimming: 5 bases; J trimming: 0 bases; junction bases outside the gene matches: 11. This chain's CDR3 is CASRPGQTGSSYNSPLHF. DNA for the CDR3: TGCGCCAGCAGACCGGGACAGACAGGAAGCTCCTATAATTCACCCCTCCACTTT.

The chain recombines TRBV6-6 with TRBJ1-5; 7 bases are shared with TRBD1. Germline V gene data show CDR1 as MNHNY and CDR2 as SVGAGI (reference sequence). J was trimmed by 6 bases and V by 6 bases; bases with no gene match: 8. The CDR3 has 14 amino acids. The CDR3 nucleotides read TGTGCCAGCAGAAGCCCCTACAGGGGTCAGCCCCAGCATTTT. Translating gives CASRSPYRGQPQHF.